Shown below are 25 T cell receptor beta chains from a single sample sequenced in a study of CD8 T cells in ankylosing spondylitis. TCRdb redid the calling of the 5' RACE reads with MiXCR, one entry per CDR3 protein. The data hold 150,000 to 200,000 distinct CDR3 sequences, with about 32% observed a single time. Sample: synovial fluid, either unsorted or a sorted T cell fraction (not recorded which). All receptors derive from a male donor with ankylosing spondylitis.

In this sample, this clonotype turned up a few times. The chain is built from TRBV2 and TRBJ2-5; D is ambiguous. Trimming took 10 bases from V and 5 from J, leaving 20 bases between them. The CDR3 runs 14 residues. CDR1 SNHLY and CDR2 FYNNEI come from the germline V gene. The CDR3 protein is CATRNQVVRETQYF. The CDR3 DNA follows: TGTGCCACACGTAACCAGGTGGTTAGGGAGACCCAGTACTTC.

The chain is built from TRBV5-1 and TRBJ2-5; TRBD2 matches at 7 bases. CDR3 length: 16 residues. From germline, CDR1 is SGHRS and CDR2 YFSETQ. Trimming took 3 bases from V and 1 from J; bases not matched to a gene: 9. The CDR3 region has the DNA TGCGCCAGCAGCTGGGGGGGAACAGGCCCCCAAGAGACCCAGTACTTC. Its protein product is CASSWGGTGPQETQYF.

V is TRBV5-1 and J is TRBJ1-1; TRBD1 is a possible D gene (6 bases). Germline values: CDR1 SGHRS, CDR2 YFSETQ. Trimming removed 0 bases at V and 5 bases at J, with 14 bases between. The CDR3 has 15 residues. In DNA, the CDR3 is TGCGCCAGCAGCTTGGAGGGGGTAACAGGGACTGAAGCTTTCTTT. Translated: CASSLEGVTGTEAFF.

In this sample, this clonotype turned up a few times. The chain uses TRBV13 and TRBJ1-3; 10 nucleotides agree with TRBD1. The CDR3 spans 18 residues. The V segment lost 4 bases and the J segment 0 bases; nucleotides outside the gene matches: 9. Germline lookup yields CDR1 PRHDT and CDR2 FYEKMQ (reference sequence). CDR3 residues: CASSYDRGPAFSGNTIYF. The CDR3 region has the DNA TGTGCCAGCAGCTACGACAGGGGGCCTGCCTTCTCTGGAAACACCATATATTTT.

The chain uses TRBV27 and TRBJ2-7; D unresolved. Germline CDR1 and CDR2: MNHEY and SMNVEV (reference sequence). The CDR3 runs to 16 residues. V dropped 3 bases and J dropped 4 bases, with 19 bases sitting between them. CDR3 bases: TGTGCCAGCAGTTTGGGCAGGTCGCTTGGGCGATACGAGCAGTACTTC. Protein: CASSLGRSLGRYEQYF.

This clonotype has ten or more counts. This sequence joins TRBV12-3 or TRBV12-4 and TRBJ2-6; D unresolved. The V gene lost 7 bases and the J gene lost 0 bases, with 7 bases spanning the gap. The CDR3 sequence is 14 residues long. CDR3 DNA sequence: TGTGCCAGCAAACAGTTCTCTGGGGCCAACGTCCTGACTTTC. Protein: CASKQFSGANVLTF.

J is TRBJ2-7 and V is TRBV12-3 or TRBV12-4; D is tentatively TRBD1 or TRBD2 (5 bases each). V was trimmed by 0 bases and J by 5 bases, leaving 17 bases between them. CDR3 length equals 16 residues. The chain's CDR3 is CASSLALGGDRNEQYF. The CDR3 DNA is TGTGCCAGCAGTTTAGCGCTTGGGGGAGACCGGAACGAGCAGTACTTC.

The chain is built from TRBV10-3 and TRBJ2-7; perhaps TRBD2 as D (6 bases). V shed 4 bases and J shed 1 base, with 14 bases lying between them. Germline CDR1 reads ENHRY; CDR2 reads SYGVKD. There are 15 residues in the CDR3. CDR3 protein: CAISGWRDGSYEQYF. As DNA, the CDR3 is TGTGCCATCAGTGGTTGGCGGGACGGGTCCTACGAGCAGTACTTC.

The rearrangement links TRBV18 to TRBJ1-1; D unresolved. In germline, CDR1 is KGHSH, CDR2 LQKENI. V was cut by 6 bases and J by 0 bases, with 11 bases left in between. The CDR3 has 14 residues. CDR3: CASSLGLMNTEAFF. In DNA form, the CDR3 reads TGTGCCAGCTCTCTAGGACTGATGAACACTGAAGCTTTCTTT.

The chain has TRBV6-1 and TRBJ1-5, with a weak D call TRBD1 (6 bases). The V end was cut by 3 bases, the J end by 2 bases, with 11 bases between. The CDR3 is 15 residues long. Germline loops: CDR1 MNHNS, CDR2 SASEGT. DNA of the CDR3: TGTGCCAGCAGTGAGAACCCAGGGGGCAATCAGCCCCAGCATTTT. It encodes CASSENPGGNQPQHF.

Many counts were recorded for this clonotype. The CDR3 loop is CASSPPSGFTGELFF. The CDR3 bases are TGTGCCAGCAGTCCCCCTTCGGGATTCACCGGGGAGCTGTTTTTT. V usage is TRBV12-3 or TRBV12-4 and J usage is TRBJ2-2, with D possibly matching TRBD2 (5 bases). This CDR3 has 15 amino acids. Trimming removed 5 bases from V and 4 bases from J, with 14 bases in between.

The table lists this clonotype with a few counts. This chain joins TRBV20-1 and TRBJ2-2; TRBD1 agrees at 9 bases. The CDR3 extends over 15 amino acids. Germline trimming cut 3 bases from V and 3 bases from J; bases unmatched to any gene: 5. The germline V gene encodes CDR1 DFQATT and CDR2 SNEGSKA (reference sequence). DNA of the CDR3: TGCAGTGCTAGCAAACAGGGGGCGGACACCGGGGAGCTGTTTTTT. The encoded protein is CSASKQGADTGELFF.

This clonotype occurred many times. The chain recombines TRBV29-1 with TRBJ1-2; 8 positions match TRBD1. The CDR3 has 12 amino acids. V was pared by 7 bases and J by 3 bases, with 4 bases of the junction left unmatched. Germline V gene data show CDR1 as SQVTM and CDR2 as ANQGSEA. CDR3: CSAVQGDYGYTF. Written as DNA, the CDR3 is TGCAGCGCTGTACAGGGGGACTATGGCTACACCTTC.

This clonotype has at least ten counts. The chain is built from TRBV11-2 and TRBJ2-5; the D is unclear. V was shortened by 0 bases and J by 4 bases, with 12 bases between the two germline ends. CDR1 SGHAT and CDR2 FQNNGV come from the germline V gene. The CDR3 runs 15 residues. The CDR3 protein is CASSLDVARLETQYF. CDR3 nucleotide sequence: TGTGCCAGCAGCTTAGATGTGGCCAGACTAGAGACCCAGTACTTC.

This clonotype was picked up a small number of times. CDR3 protein: CASSLDRDNAGELFF. The DNA for the CDR3 is TGTGCCAGCAGTCTGGACAGGGATAATGCCGGGGAGCTGTTTTTT. The rearrangement uses TRBV6-4 and TRBJ2-2; 8 nucleotides agree with TRBD1. CDR3 length: 15 amino acids. The junction had 8 bases not matched to a gene; V was cut back by 5 bases and J by 6 bases. Germline V lookup: CDR1 MRHNA, CDR2 SNTAGT.

This clonotype was seen only a few times. J is TRBJ1-5 and V is TRBV11-1, with 10 bases matching TRBD1. CDR1 and CDR2 (germline): SGHAT, FQDESV (reference sequence). CDR3 size: 20 residues. With 2 bases clipped from V and 5 bases from J, the junction kept 18 bases outside the gene matches. CDR3 sequence: CASSLYGFGTGDEGDQPQHF. CDR3 bases: TGTGCCAGCAGCTTATATGGGTTTGGGACAGGGGATGAAGGCGATCAGCCCCAGCATTTT.

The chain carries TRBV6-1 and TRBJ2-7; 7 bases map to TRBD1. Germline V gene data show CDR1 as MNHNS and CDR2 as SASEGT. The CDR3 runs to 14 residues. Trimming cost V 10 bases and J 3 bases; bases outside gene matches: 12. The CDR3 DNA reads as TGTGCCACCATGTCAGGGGGAATGAACTACGAGCAGTACTTC. The encoded protein is CATMSGGMNYEQYF.

The chain uses TRBV7-6 and TRBJ2-1; 11 bases line up with TRBD2. CDR3 length: 15 residues. The V and J ends lost 0 bases and 11 bases, in that order; junction bases with no gene match: 6. CDR1 is SGHVS, CDR2 FNYEAQ, per germline. CDR3 protein: CASSLALAGGGQQFF. Here the CDR3 DNA reads TGTGCCAGCAGCTTAGCCCTAGCGGGAGGAGGTCAGCAGTTCTTC.

The chain carries TRBV28 and TRBJ2-7, with no clear D. The CDR3 has 16 residues. V was shortened by 3 bases and J by 2 bases, with 17 bases between the two germline ends. The V gene's germline CDR1 is MDHEN and CDR2 SYDVKM. The CDR3 is CASSFALGRLTYEQYF. The CDR3 region has the DNA TGTGCCAGCAGTTTTGCTTTGGGCAGGTTGACCTACGAGCAGTACTTC.

This clonotype has more than one count but fewer than ten. The chain uses TRBV6-1 and TRBJ2-7; D unresolved. Trimming removed 4 bases at V and 0 bases at J, with 7 bases between. The length of the CDR3 is 13 residues. Germline CDR1 MNHNS, CDR2 SASEGT. The CDR3 here is CASSGATSYEQYF. CDR3 DNA sequence: TGTGCCAGCAGTGGGGCGACCTCCTACGAGCAGTACTTC.

This clonotype is classed as medium-sized. V usage is TRBV3-1 and J usage is TRBJ2-7; D is uncertain. CDR3 length equals 13 residues. V was cut by 1 base and J by 5 bases, with 9 bases left in between. Germline loops: CDR1 LGHDT, CDR2 YNNKEL (reference sequence). CDR3: CASSQGGAHEQYF. The CDR3 DNA follows: TGTGCCAGCAGCCAAGGAGGTGCACACGAGCAGTACTTC.

This clonotype was detected only a few times. The rearrangement uses TRBV29-1 and TRBJ1-1, with D possibly TRBD1 on 5 matching bases. This CDR3 region has 11 residues. Trimming removed 4 bases from V and 7 bases from J, with 10 bases in between. Germline loops: CDR1 SQVTM, CDR2 ANQGSEA. CDR3 loop: CSVGGYGEAFF. The CDR3 coding sequence is TGCAGCGTTGGGGGGTATGGTGAAGCTTTCTTT. Supplemented by reference TRBV29-1 and TRBJ1-1, the full variable domain reads SAVISQKPSRDICQRGTSLTIQCQVDSQVTMMFWYRQQPGQSLTLIATANQGSEATYESGFVIDKFPISRPNLTFSTLTVSNMSPEDSSIYLCSVGGYGEAFFGQGTRLTVV.

About this clonotype itself: An end of the junction differs from the germline gene, which may be a read error. V gene TRBV5-1 combines with J gene TRBJ2-1; D not resolved. The CDR3 is made up of 18 amino acids. From germline, CDR1 is SGHRS and CDR2 YFSETQ. The CDR3 here is CASSLLGFSASSYNELFF. The CDR3 nucleotides read TGCGCCAGCAGCTTGTTAGGTTTTTCGGCCTCCTCCTACAATGAGCTGTTCTTC.

This chain uses TRBV27 with TRBJ1-6; no reliable D call. Germline lookup yields CDR1 MNHEY and CDR2 SMNVEV (reference sequence). This CDR3 is 12 amino acids long. Trimming shortened V by 5 bases and J by 8 bases, and 7 bases separated the two germline ends. The CDR3 DNA is TGTGCCAGCAGTCGGCCGGATTCACCCCTCCACTTT. Translation: CASSRPDSPLHF.

The genes are TRBV15 and TRBJ1-4; TRBD1 agrees at 7 bases. Germline CDR1 is LNHNV and CDR2 is YYDKDF (reference sequence). CDR3 size: 16 residues. J lost 3 bases, V lost 0 bases, and 4 bases had no gene match. CDR3 in DNA: TGTGCCACCAGCAGAGATGTAACAGGGGCTAATGAAAAACTGTTTTTT. Protein: CATSRDVTGANEKLFF. Variable domain in full (rest from reference TRBV15 and TRBJ1-4): DAMVIQNPRYQVTQFGKPVTLSCSQTLNHNVMYWYQQKSSQAPKLLFHYYDKDFNNEADTPDNFQSRRPNTSFCFLDIRSPGLGDTAMYLCATSRDVTGANEKLFFGSGTQLSVL.